This entry lists 9 T cell receptor beta chains sequenced from one sample in a study of T cell changes during pregnancy in multiple sclerosis. Sequencing was performed with immunoSEQ multiplex PCR; in TCRdb, only in-frame clones are kept and a portion is missing. The repertoire holds almost 95,000 clones, with 92% as singletons. Material: peripheral blood, obtained in the first trimester of pregnancy. The receptors were gathered from a female donor with multiple sclerosis, enrolled in a pregnancy study.

This chain joins TRBV6-1 and TRBJ1-4; D not resolved. V lost 5 bases to trimming and J lost 7 bases, with 5 bases between them. Germline V gives CDR1 MNHNS, CDR2 SASEGT. The CDR3 covers 11 residues. This CDR3 is CASSTREKLFF. DNA for the CDR3: TGTGCCAGCAGTACTCGTGAAAAACTGTTTTTT.

V and J are TRBV11-2 and TRBJ1-1, with 8 bases that match TRBD1. Per the germline V gene, CDR1 is SGHAT and CDR2 is FQNNGV. The CDR3 runs to 12 residues. The V segment lost 1 base and the J segment 10 bases; nucleotides outside the gene matches: 2. CDR3 sequence (DNA): TGTGCCAGCAGCTTAGGGACAGGGAGAGCTTTCTTT. Translation gives CASSLGTGRAFF.

Here the CDR3 DNA reads TGCGCCAGCAGCTTGACAGGGGATAACACTGAAGCTTTCTTT. It codes for CASSLTGDNTEAFF. V is TRBV5-1 and J is TRBJ1-1, with 7 bases aligning to TRBD1. The CDR3 has 14 amino acids. The V gene end was trimmed by 1 base and the J gene end by 2 bases; junction bases not matched to a gene: 2. Germline CDR1 reads SGHRS; CDR2 reads YFSETQ.

The chain has TRBV19 and TRBJ2-7; 7 nucleotides align to TRBD2. CDR3 size: 15 residues. Trimming took 3 bases from V and 2 from J; bases not matched to a gene: 7. The germline gives CDR1 LNHDA, CDR2 SQIVND (reference sequence). CDR3 region: CASSMGSGGTYEQYF. CDR3 coding DNA: TGTGCCAGTAGTATGGGTTCGGGAGGCACCTACGAGCAGTACTTC.

The rearrangement joins TRBV19 to TRBJ2-7; D perhaps matches TRBD2 (6 bases). Germline assignment: CDR1 LNHDA and CDR2 SQIVND (reference sequence). V shed 3 bases and J shed 3 bases, with 18 bases lying between them. This CDR3 has 16 amino acids. The chain's CDR3 is CASSIGGGNRIYEQYF. The CDR3 DNA reads TGTGCCAGTAGTATCGGAGGCGGGAATCGAATCTACGAGCAGTACTTC.

This chain connects TRBV27 to TRBJ2-7, with D tentatively TRBD1 (5 bases). CDR3 length: 15 residues. Trimming stripped 3 bases from V and 4 bases from J, with 16 bases between. Germline V gene sequence: CDR1 MNHEY, CDR2 SMNVEV (reference sequence). CDR3 sequence (DNA): TGTGCCAGCAGTTTCACACAGGTCGGAACGTACGAGCAGTACTTC. Its translation: CASSFTQVGTYEQYF.

The J gene is TRBJ2-3, the V gene TRBV5-1; D not certain. Trimming cost V 1 base and J 0 bases, with 3 bases left between them. CDR1 SGHRS and CDR2 YFSETQ come from the germline V gene. This CDR3 is 13 amino acids long. CDR3 residues: CASSLQSTDTQYF. DNA for the CDR3: TGCGCCAGCAGCTTGCAGAGCACAGATACGCAGTATTTT.

The rearrangement joins TRBV19 to TRBJ2-3, with D perhaps matching TRBD2 (6 bases). Per the germline V gene, CDR1 is LNHDA and CDR2 is SQIVND (reference sequence). The CDR3 has 16 residues. V dropped 5 bases and J dropped 6 bases, with 21 bases sitting between them. CDR3 sequence: CASSGGGWPFSDTQYF. CDR3 coding DNA: TGTGCCAGTAGTGGCGGAGGGTGGCCTTTTAGCGATACGCAGTATTTT.

Only one count was recorded for this clone. The chain is built from TRBV10-3 and TRBJ2-7; 14 nucleotides match TRBD2. J gave up 6 bases and V 3 bases, and 10 bases lay outside the gene matches. Germline V CDR1 and CDR2: ENHRY, SYGVKD. The CDR3 spans 17 residues. The CDR3: CAISEDRGLAGATEQYF. CDR3 bases: TGTGCCATCAGTGAAGACCGGGGACTAGCGGGAGCAACCGAGCAGTACTTC.